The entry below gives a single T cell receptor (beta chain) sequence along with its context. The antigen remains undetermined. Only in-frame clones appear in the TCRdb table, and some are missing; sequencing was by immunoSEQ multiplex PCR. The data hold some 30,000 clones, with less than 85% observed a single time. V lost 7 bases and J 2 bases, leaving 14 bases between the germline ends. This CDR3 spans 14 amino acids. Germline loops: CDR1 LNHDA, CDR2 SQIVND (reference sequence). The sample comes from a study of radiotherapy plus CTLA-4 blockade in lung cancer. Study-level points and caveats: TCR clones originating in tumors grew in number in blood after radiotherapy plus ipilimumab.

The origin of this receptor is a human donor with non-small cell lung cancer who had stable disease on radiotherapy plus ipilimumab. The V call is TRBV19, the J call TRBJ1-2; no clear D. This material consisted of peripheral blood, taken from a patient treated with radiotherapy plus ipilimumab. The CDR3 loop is CASKAGSLNYGYTF. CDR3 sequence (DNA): TGTGCCAGTAAGGCCGGGAGCCTCAACTATGGCTACACCTTC. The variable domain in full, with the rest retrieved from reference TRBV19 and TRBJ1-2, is DGGITQSPKYLFRKEGQNVTLSCEQNLNHDAMYWYRQDPGQGLRLIYYSQIVNDFQKGDIAEGYSVSREKKESFPLTVTSAQKNPTAFYLCASKAGSLNYGYTFGSGTRLTVV.